The 4 T cell receptor beta chains below come from one sample, sequenced in a study of T cell repertoires in cytomegalovirus infection. MiXCR, run by TCRdb on the reads, gives a single entry per CDR3 protein. The sample contains around 180,000 distinct CDR3 sequences, about 21% of which appear only once. Material for sequencing was PBMCs. The receptor set was obtained from a human donor in good health (CMV status not recorded). Some clones in this sample may be carry-over from other donors' samples.

This clonotype was seen at least ten times. V gene TRBV7-8 combines with J gene TRBJ1-5; 8 nucleotides line up with TRBD1. The CDR3 is 14 amino acids. Germline CDR1 is SGHVS and CDR2 is FQNEAQ. Germline trimming cut 2 bases from V and 3 bases from J; bases unmatched to any gene: 0. The CDR3 region has the DNA TGTGCCAGCAGCTTACAGGGGGCCAATCAGCCCCAGCATTTT. Translating gives CASSLQGANQPQHF.

The J gene is TRBJ1-2, the V gene TRBV5-1, with D maybe TRBD1 (5 bases). From germline, CDR1 is SGHRS and CDR2 YFSETQ. Trimming took off 5 bases at V and 4 bases at J, with 15 bases between the two ends. This CDR3 is 14 amino acids long. CDR3 DNA: TGCGCCAGCAGGGAAGGGGTTCAGGCCTATGGCTACACCTTC. Its translation is CASREGVQAYGYTF.

V is TRBV7-2 and J is TRBJ1-6; D not resolved. This CDR3 has 15 residues. Germline V gives CDR1 SGHTA, CDR2 FQGNSA. V dropped 5 bases and J dropped 2 bases, with 10 bases sitting between them. This CDR3 reads CASSRAVTYNSPLHF. The DNA for the CDR3 is TGTGCCAGCAGCCGAGCGGTTACCTATAATTCACCCCTCCACTTT.

This clonotype was seen repeatedly, ten times or more. The chain is built from TRBV10-3 and TRBJ2-7; perhaps TRBD1 as D (5 bases). V was clipped by 3 bases and J by 5 bases, with 17 bases between them. The CDR3 is 15 residues long. Germline V CDR1 and CDR2: ENHRY, SYGVKD. CDR3 sequence (DNA): TGTGCCATCAGTGAAGGGCAGGGAAAACAAGACGAGCAGTACTTC. Translating gives CAISEGQGKQDEQYF.